Following are 4 T cell receptor beta chains from one sample sequenced in a study of blood T cells in healthy people across ages (dated by TCRdb to 2014 to 2015). The method behind the library was 5' RACE. A second about 7 to 11 cycle PCR used a sample-barcoded 5' primer and a J-beta primer mix. TCRdb reran the public reads through fastp at Q25 and MiXCR, keeping productive beta chains. Every CDR3 protein is listed once, alongside the most common genes and DNA of its rows. The sample data list fewer than 2 million distinct CDR3 sequences, and 39% of these were observed just once. More than 20% of the sample comes from the top ten. Sequencing used blood. These receptors were taken from a human donor in good health.

The rearrangement links TRBV14 to TRBJ1-4; D might be TRBD1 (5 bases). CDR1 is SGHDN and CDR2 is FVKESK in the germline V gene. The CDR3 is 13 amino acids. V was trimmed by 0 bases and J by 10 bases, leaving 9 bases between them. Here the CDR3 DNA reads TGTGCCAGCAGCCAAGACAGGGCCGGAAAACTGTTTTTT. The encoded protein is CASSQDRAGKLFF. The variable domain in full, with the rest retrieved from reference TRBV14 and TRBJ1-4, is EAGVTQFPSHSVIEKGQTVTLRCDPISGHDNLYWYRRVMGKEIKFLLHFVKESKQDESGMPNNRFLAERTGGTYSTLKVQPAELEDSGVYFCASSQDRAGKLFFGSGTQLSVL.

V gene TRBV20-1 combines with J gene TRBJ2-3; D unresolved. The V gene's germline CDR1 is DFQATT and CDR2 SNEGSKA (reference sequence). This CDR3 is 14 amino acids long. Between the trimmed V and J ends, which lost 5 bases and 6 bases, there was a span of 18 bases. The CDR3 region is CSAEPPSVLDTQYF. The CDR3 DNA is TGCAGTGCTGAGCCACCGTCCGTGTTGGATACGCAGTATTTT.

The rearrangement joins TRBV12-3 or TRBV12-4 to TRBJ2-7, with a tentative D call TRBD1 (6 bases). The CDR3 runs 13 residues. V was clipped by 6 bases and J by 5 bases, with 14 bases between them. CDR3 in DNA: TGTGCCAGCAGCCCCGGGACAATTCACGAGCAGTACTTC. The encoded protein is CASSPGTIHEQYF.

The CDR3 region has the DNA TGTGCCAGCAGCAGTCTCACCCCAAATACGCAGTATTTT. As protein: CASSSLTPNTQYF. The chain employs TRBV7-8 and TRBJ2-3; D unresolved. The CDR3 contains 13 residues. The V and J ends lost 5 bases and 7 bases respectively, with 13 bases between them. Germline CDR1 SGHVS, CDR2 FQNEAQ.